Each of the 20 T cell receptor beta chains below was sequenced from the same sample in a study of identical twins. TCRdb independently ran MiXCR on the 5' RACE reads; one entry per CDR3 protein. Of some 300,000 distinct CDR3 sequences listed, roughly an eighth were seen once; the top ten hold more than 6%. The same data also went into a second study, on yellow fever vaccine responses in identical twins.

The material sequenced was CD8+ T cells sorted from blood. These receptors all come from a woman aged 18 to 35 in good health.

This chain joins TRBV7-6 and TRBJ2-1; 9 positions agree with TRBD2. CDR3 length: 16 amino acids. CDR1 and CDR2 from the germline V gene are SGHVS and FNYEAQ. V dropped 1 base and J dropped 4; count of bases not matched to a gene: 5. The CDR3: CASSLDVAGVYNEQFF. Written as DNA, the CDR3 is TGTGCCAGCAGCTTAGATGTAGCGGGAGTTTACAATGAGCAGTTCTTC. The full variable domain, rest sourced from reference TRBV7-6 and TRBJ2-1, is GAGVSQSPRYKVTKRGQDVALRCDPISGHVSLYWYRQALGQGPEFLTYFNYEAQQDKSGLPNDRFSAERPEGSISTLTIQRTEQRDSAMYRCASSLDVAGVYNEQFFGPGTRLTVL.

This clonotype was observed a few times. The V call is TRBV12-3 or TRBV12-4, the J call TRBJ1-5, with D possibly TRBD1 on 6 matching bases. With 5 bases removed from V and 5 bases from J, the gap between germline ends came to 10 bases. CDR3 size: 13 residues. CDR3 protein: CASSPRGDQPQHF. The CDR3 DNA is TGTGCCAGCAGTCCTAGGGGGGATCAGCCCCAGCATTTT.

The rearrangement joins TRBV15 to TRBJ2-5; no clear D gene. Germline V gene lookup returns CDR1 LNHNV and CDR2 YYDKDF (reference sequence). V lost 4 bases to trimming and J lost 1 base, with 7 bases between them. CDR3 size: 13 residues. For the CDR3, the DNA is TGTGCCACCAGCAAATGGGGCCAAGAGACCCAGTACTTC. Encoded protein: CATSKWGQETQYF. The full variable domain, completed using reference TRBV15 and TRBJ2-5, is DAMVIQNPRYQVTQFGKPVTLSCSQTLNHNVMYWYQQKSSQAPKLLFHYYDKDFNNEADTPDNFQSRRPNTSFCFLDIRSPGLGDTAMYLCATSKWGQETQYFGPGTRLLVL.

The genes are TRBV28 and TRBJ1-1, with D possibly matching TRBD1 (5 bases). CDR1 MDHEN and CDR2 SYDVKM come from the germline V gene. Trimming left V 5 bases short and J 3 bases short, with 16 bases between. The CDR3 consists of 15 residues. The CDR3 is CASSPEGPGDTEAFF. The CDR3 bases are TGTGCCAGCAGTCCCGAGGGGCCTGGGGACACTGAAGCTTTCTTT.

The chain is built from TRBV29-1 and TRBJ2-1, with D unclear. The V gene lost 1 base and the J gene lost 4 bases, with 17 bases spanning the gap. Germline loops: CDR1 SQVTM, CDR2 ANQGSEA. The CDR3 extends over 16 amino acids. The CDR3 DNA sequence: TGCAGCGTTGAAGGGGCGCCACTCATTACATACAATGAGCAGTTCTTC. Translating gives CSVEGAPLITYNEQFF.

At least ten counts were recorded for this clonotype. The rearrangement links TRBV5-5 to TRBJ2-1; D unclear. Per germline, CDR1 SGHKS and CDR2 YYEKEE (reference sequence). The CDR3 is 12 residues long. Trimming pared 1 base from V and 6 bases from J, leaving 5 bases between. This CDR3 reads CASSLYANEQFF. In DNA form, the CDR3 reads TGTGCCAGCAGCTTGTACGCCAATGAGCAGTTCTTC.

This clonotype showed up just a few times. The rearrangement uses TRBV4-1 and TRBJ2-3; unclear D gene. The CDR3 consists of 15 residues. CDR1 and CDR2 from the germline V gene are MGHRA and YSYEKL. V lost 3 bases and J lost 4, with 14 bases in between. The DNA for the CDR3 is TGCGCCAGCAGCCAGGTATATGGCGGACCAGATACGCAGTATTTT. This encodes CASSQVYGGPDTQYF.

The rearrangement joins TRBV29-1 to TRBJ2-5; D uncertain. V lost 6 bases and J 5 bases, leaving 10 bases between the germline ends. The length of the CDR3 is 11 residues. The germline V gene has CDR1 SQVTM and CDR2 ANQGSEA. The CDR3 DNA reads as TGCAGCGTCATGGCTCGGGAGACCCAGTACTTC. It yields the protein CSVMARETQYF.

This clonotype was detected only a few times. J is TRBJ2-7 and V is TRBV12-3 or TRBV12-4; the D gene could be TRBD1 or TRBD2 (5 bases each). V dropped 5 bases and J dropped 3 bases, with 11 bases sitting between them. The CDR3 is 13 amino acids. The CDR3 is CASSPGPYYEQYF. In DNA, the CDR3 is TGTGCCAGCAGTCCGGGACCCTACTACGAGCAGTACTTC.

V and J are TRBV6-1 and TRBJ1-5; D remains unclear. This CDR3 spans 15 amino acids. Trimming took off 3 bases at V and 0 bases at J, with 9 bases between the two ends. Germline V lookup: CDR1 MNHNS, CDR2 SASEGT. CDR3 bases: TGTGCCAGCAGTGACAGTAAATATAGCAATCAGCCCCAGCATTTT. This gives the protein CASSDSKYSNQPQHF.

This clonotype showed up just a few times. CDR3 bases: TGTGCCAGCAGGGACGGGACAGGGGGCGCGTACTACGAGCAGTACTTC. This sequence encodes CASRDGTGGAYYEQYF. The chain is built from TRBV6-1 and TRBJ2-7; 12 positions agree with TRBD1. In germline, CDR1 is MNHNS, CDR2 SASEGT. Losses at the gene ends were 6 bases for V and 3 bases for J; bases not matched to a gene: 9. This CDR3 region has 16 residues.

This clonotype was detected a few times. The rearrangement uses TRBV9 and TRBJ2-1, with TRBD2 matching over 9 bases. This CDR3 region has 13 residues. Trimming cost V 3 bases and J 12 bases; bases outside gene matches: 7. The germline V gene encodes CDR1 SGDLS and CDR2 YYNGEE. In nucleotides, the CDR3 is TGTGCCAGCAGCGACTTAGCGGGAGCTGTGCAGTTCTTC. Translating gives CASSDLAGAVQFF. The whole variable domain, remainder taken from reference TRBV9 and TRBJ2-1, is DSGVTQTPKHLITATGQRVTLRCSPRSGDLSVYWYQQSLDQGLQFLIQYYNGEERAKGNILERFSAQQFPDLHSELNLSSLELGDSALYFCASSDLAGAVQFFGPGTRLTVL.

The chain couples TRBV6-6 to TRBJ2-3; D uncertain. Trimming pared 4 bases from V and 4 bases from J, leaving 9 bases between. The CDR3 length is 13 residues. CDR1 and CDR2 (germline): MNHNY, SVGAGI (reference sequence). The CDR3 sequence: CASSFNFADTQYF. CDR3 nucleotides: TGTGCCAGCAGTTTTAACTTCGCAGATACGCAGTATTTT.

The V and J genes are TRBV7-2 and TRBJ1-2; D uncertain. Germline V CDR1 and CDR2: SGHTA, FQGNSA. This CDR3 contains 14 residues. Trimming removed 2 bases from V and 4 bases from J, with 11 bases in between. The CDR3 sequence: CASSLFPRTYGYTF. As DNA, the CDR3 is TGTGCCAGCAGCTTATTTCCGAGGACCTATGGCTACACCTTC.

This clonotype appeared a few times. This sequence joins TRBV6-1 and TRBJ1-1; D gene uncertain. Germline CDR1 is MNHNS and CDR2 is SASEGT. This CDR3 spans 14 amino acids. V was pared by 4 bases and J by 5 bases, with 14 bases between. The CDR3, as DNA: TGTGCCAGCAGTGGGGTGACCTTTGGGACTGAAGCTTTCTTT. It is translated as CASSGVTFGTEAFF.

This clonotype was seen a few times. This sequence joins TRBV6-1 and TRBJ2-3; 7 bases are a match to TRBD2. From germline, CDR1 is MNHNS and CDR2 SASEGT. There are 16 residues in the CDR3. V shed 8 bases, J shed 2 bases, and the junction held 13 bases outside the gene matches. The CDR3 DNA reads TGTGCCAGCGGCTCATTTAGGCTAGCGGCCACAGATACGCAGTATTTT. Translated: CASGSFRLAATDTQYF.

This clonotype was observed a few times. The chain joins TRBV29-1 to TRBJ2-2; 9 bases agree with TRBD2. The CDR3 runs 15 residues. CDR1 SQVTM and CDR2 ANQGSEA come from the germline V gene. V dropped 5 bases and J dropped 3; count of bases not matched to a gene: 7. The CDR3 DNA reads TGCAGCGTTATAGCGGGAGTATTGGACACCGGGGAGCTGTTTTTT. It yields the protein CSVIAGVLDTGELFF.

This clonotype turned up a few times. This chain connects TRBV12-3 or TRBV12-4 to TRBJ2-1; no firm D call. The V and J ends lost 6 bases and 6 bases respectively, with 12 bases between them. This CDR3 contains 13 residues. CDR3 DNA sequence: TGTGCCAGCAGCCCTATAGAGTTCAATGAGCAGTTCTTC. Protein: CASSPIEFNEQFF.

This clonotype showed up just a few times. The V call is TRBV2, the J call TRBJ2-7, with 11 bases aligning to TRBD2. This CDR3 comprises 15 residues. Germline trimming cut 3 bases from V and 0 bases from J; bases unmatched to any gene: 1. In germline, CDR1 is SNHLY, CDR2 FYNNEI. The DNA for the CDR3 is TGTGCCAGCAGTGAGGGGACTAGCGGCTCCTACGAGCAGTACTTC. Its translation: CASSEGTSGSYEQYF.

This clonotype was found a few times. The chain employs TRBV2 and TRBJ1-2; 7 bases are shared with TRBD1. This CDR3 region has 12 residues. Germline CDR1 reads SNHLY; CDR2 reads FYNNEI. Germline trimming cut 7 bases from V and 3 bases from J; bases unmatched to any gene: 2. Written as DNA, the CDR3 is TGTGCCAGCATTGACAGGGACTATGGCTACACCTTC. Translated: CASIDRDYGYTF.